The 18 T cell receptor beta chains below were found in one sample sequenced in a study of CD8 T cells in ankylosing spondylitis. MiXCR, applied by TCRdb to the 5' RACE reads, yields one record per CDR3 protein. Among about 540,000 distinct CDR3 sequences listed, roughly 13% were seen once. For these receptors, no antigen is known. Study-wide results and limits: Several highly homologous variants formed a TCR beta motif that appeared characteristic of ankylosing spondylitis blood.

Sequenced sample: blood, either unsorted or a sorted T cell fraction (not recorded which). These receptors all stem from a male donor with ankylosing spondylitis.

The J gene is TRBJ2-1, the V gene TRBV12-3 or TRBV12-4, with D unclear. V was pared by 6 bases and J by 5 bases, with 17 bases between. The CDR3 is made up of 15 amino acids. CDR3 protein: CASSPLSLDHNEQFF. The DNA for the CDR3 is TGTGCCAGCAGCCCCCTTAGCCTCGACCACAATGAGCAGTTCTTC.

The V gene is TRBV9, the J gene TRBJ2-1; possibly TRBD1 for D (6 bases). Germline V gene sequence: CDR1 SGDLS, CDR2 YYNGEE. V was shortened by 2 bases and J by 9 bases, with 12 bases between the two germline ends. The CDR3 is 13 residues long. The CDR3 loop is CASSVQTGTEQFF. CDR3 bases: TGTGCCAGCAGCGTCCAAACAGGGACTGAGCAGTTCTTC.

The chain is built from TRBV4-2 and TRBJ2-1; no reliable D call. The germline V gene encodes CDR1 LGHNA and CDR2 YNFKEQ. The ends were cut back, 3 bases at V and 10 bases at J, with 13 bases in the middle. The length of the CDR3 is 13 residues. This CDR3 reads CASSHPQQDEQFF. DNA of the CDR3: TGTGCCAGCAGCCATCCCCAGCAGGACGAGCAGTTCTTC.

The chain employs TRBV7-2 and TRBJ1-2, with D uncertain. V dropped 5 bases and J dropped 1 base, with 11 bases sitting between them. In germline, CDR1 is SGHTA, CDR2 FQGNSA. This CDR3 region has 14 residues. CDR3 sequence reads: CASSPIQSNYGYTF. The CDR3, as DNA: TGTGCCAGCAGCCCGATACAGAGTAACTATGGCTACACCTTC.

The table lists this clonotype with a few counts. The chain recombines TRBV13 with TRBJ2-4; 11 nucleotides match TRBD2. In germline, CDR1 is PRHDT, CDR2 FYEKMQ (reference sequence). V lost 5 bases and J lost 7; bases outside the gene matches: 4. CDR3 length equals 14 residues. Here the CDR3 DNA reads TGTGCCAGCAGCCCGGGACTAGCGGCCAACATTCAGTACTTC. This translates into CASSPGLAANIQYF.

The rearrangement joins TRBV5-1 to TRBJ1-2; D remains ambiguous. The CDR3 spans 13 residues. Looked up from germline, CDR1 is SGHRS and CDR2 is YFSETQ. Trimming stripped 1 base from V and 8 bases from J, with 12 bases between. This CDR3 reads CASSLNIVFGYTF. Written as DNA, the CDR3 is TGCGCCAGCAGCTTGAATATTGTCTTCGGCTACACCTTC.

The CDR3 nucleotides read TGTGCCAGCAGCCAAGTTTTGCGGGCAGAGACCCAGTACTTC. Encoded protein: CASSQVLRAETQYF. The chain combines TRBV3-1 with TRBJ2-5, with TRBD2 as a possible D gene (5 bases). V was trimmed by 1 base and J by 4 bases, leaving 10 bases between them. Germline CDR1 and CDR2: LGHDT and YNNKEL (reference sequence). The CDR3 covers 14 residues.

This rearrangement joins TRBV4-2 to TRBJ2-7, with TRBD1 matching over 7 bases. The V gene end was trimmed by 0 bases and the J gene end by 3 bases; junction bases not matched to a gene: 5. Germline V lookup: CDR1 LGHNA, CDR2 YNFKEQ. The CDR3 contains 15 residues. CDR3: CASSQEGQKDYEQYF. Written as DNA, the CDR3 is TGTGCCAGCAGCCAAGAGGGACAGAAAGACTACGAGCAGTACTTC.

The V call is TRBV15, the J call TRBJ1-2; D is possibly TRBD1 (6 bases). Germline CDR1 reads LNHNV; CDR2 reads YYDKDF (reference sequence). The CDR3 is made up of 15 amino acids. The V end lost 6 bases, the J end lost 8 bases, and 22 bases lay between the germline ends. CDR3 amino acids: CATSRGLTGSSGYTF. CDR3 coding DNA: TGTGCCACCAGTCGGGGCCTTACAGGGTCCTCCGGCTACACCTTC.

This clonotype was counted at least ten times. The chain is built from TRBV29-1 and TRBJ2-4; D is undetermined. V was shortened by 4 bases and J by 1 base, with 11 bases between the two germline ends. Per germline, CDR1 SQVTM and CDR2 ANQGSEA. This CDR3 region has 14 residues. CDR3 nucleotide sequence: TGCAGCGTTGCCCTAATGGGGGCCAAAAACATTCAGTACTTC. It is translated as CSVALMGAKNIQYF. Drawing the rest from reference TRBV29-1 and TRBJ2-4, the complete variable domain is SAVISQKPSRDICQRGTSLTIQCQVDSQVTMMFWYRQQPGQSLTLIATANQGSEATYESGFVIDKFPISRPNLTFSTLTVSNMSPEDSSIYLCSVALMGAKNIQYFGAGTRLSVL.

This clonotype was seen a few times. CDR3 protein: CASSYPTTGEETQYF. The CDR3 nucleotides are TGTGCCAGCAGTTACCCGACGACAGGGGAAGAGACCCAGTACTTC. This sequence joins TRBV6-5 and TRBJ2-5; TRBD1 aligns across 8 bases. The CDR3 consists of 15 residues. V lost 2 bases to trimming and J lost 3 bases; unmatched junction nucleotides: 5. Germline assignment: CDR1 MNHEY and CDR2 SVGAGI.

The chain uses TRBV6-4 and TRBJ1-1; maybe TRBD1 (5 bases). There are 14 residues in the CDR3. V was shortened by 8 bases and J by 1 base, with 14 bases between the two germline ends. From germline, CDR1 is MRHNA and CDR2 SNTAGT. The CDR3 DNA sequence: TGTGCCAGCTCCAGGGAGGTTAGGAACACTGAAGCTTTCTTT. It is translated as CASSREVRNTEAFF.

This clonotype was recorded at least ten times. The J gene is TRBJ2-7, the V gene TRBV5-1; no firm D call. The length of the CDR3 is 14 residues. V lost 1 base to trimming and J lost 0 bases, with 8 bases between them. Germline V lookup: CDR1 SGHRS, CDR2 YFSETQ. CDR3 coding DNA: TGCGCCAGCAGCTTGCCTGAGAGCTCCTACGAGCAGTACTTC. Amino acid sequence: CASSLPESSYEQYF.

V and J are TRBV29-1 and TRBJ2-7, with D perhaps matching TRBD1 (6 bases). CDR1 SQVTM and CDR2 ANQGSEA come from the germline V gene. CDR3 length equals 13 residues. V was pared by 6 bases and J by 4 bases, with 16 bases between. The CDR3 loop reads CSVGEQGWYEQYF. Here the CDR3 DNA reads TGCAGCGTCGGGGAACAGGGCTGGTACGAGCAGTACTTC.

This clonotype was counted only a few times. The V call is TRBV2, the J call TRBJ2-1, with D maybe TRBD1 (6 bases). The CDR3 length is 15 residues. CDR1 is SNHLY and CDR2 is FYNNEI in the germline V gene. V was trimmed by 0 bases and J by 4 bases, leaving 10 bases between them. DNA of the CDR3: TGTGCCAGCAGTGAAGCTCGAGGGGGTTACAATGAGCAGTTCTTC. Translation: CASSEARGGYNEQFF.

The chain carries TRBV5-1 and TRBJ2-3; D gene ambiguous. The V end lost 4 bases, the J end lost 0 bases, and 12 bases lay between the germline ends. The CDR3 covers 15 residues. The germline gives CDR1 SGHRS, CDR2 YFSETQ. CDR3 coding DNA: TGCGCCAGCAGCCCGGATGGGGTTAGCACAGATACGCAGTATTTT. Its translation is CASSPDGVSTDTQYF.

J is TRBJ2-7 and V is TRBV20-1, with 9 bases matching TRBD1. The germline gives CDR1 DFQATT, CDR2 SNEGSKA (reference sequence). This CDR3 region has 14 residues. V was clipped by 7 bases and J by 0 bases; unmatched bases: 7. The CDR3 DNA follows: TGCAGTGTTAAGGACAGGGGTGGCTCCTACGAGCAGTACTTC. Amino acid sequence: CSVKDRGGSYEQYF.

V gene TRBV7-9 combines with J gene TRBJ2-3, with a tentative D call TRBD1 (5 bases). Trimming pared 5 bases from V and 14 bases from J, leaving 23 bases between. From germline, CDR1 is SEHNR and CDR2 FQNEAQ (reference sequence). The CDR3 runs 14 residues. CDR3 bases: TGTGCCAGCAGCCCCCCAACTCAGGGTGCCAGCCTGTATTTT. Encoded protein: CASSPPTQGASLYF.